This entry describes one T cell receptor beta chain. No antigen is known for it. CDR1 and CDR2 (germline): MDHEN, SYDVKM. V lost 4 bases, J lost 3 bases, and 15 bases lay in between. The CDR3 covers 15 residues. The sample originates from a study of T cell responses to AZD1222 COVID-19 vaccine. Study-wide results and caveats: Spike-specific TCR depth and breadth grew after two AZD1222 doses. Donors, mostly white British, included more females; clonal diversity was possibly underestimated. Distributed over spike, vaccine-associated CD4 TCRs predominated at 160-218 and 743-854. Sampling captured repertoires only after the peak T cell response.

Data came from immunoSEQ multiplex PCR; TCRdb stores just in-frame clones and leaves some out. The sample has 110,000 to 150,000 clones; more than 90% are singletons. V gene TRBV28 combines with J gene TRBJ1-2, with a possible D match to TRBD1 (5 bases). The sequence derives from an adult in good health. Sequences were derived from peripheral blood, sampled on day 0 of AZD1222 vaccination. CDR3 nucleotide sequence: TGTGCCAGCAGTTCCGACTCGACGGGGGACTATGGCTACACCTTC. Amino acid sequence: CASSSDSTGDYGYTF.